The sequence of this TCR beta chain was determined in a study of radiotherapy plus CTLA-4 blockade in lung cancer. Overall study findings and caveats: In blood, early T cell clone dynamics reportedly predicted response best, together with interferon-beta.

The V gene lost 0 bases and the J gene lost 8 bases, with 13 bases spanning the gap. CDR3 length: 14 residues. Germline assignment: CDR1 MGHRA and CDR2 YSYEKL. Method: immunoSEQ multiplex PCR; TCRdb's copy keeps in-frame clones and lacks some. The sample holds about 90,000 clones, about four fifths seen once. This clone showed up just once. The antigen is not known. Ipilimumab CTLA-4 blockade and focal radiation were given to patients with chemo-refractory metastatic non-small-cell lung cancer. This TCR was sampled from a human donor with non-small cell lung cancer that progressed on radiotherapy plus ipilimumab. The specimen comprised peripheral blood, sampled from a patient treated with radiotherapy plus ipilimumab. The gene calls are TRBV4-1 and TRBJ1-2, with D perhaps TRBD1 (5 bases). The CDR3 protein is CASSQDAGIGGYTF. The CDR3 region has the DNA TGCGCCAGCAGCCAAGACGCAGGGATCGGGGGCTACACCTTC.